This is a list of T cell receptor beta chains from one sample in a study of neoadjuvant nivolumab and ipilimumab in lung cancer. Data came from immunoSEQ multiplex PCR; TCRdb stores just in-frame clones and leaves some out. Of 24,000 or so clones listed, 80% are singletons. Source: peripheral blood, taken before neoadjuvant nivolumab, alone or with ipilimumab. All receptors derive from an adult with non-small cell lung cancer. Both conserved end residues are part of each CDR3. Each record gives: CDR3 DNA, CDR3 protein, D gene, V gene, clone size, J gene. A D gene is named only where the DNA matches it firmly. Only some rows state a clone size, as once, few, many or a class for expanded clones.

CDR3nt: TGTGCCACCAACCTAGGGTGGGGGACAGAGGGGCAAGAGACCCAGTACTTC
CDR3aa: CATNLGWGTEGQETQYF
d_gene: TRBD1
v_gene: TRBV5-5
abundance: once
j_gene: TRBJ2-5

CDR3nt: TGTGCCAGCAGCTTAGGTGGGGGGCCCACAGATACGCAGTATTTT
CDR3aa: CASSLGGGPTDTQYF
d_gene: NA
v_gene: TRBV11-3
abundance: NA
j_gene: TRBJ2-3

CDR3nt: TGTGCCAGCTCCCCGGGACAGGGGGCCAATCAGCCCCAGCATTTT
CDR3aa: CASSPGQGANQPQHF
d_gene: TRBD1
v_gene: TRBV18
abundance: NA
j_gene: TRBJ1-5

CDR3nt: TGTGCCAGCAGTTTAGAGGACAGGGAGAGGGGCTACACCTTC
CDR3aa: CASSLEDRERGYTF
d_gene: TRBD1
v_gene: TRBV28
abundance: NA
j_gene: TRBJ1-2

CDR3nt: TGTGCCAGCCGGGGACAGGGGAGGGAGCAGTACTTC
CDR3aa: CASRGQGREQYF
d_gene: TRBD1
v_gene: TRBV2
abundance: NA
j_gene: TRBJ2-7

CDR3nt: TGCGCCAGCAGCTTTGGGACAGGGTCACAAGAGCAGTACTTC
CDR3aa: CASSFGTGSQEQYF
d_gene: TRBD1
v_gene: TRBV5-1
abundance: NA
j_gene: TRBJ2-7

CDR3nt: TGTGCCAGCAGCCTGGGTTGGGTGGGACAGGGCCCCAGGGCCGGGGAGCTGTTTTTT
CDR3aa: CASSLGWVGQGPRAGELFF
d_gene: TRBD1
v_gene: TRBV7-2
abundance: once
j_gene: TRBJ2-2

CDR3nt: TGCGCCAGCAGCTTAATAACTAGCGGGGGGCTCTACGAGCAGTACTTC
CDR3aa: CASSLITSGGLYEQYF
d_gene: TRBD2
v_gene: TRBV5-1
abundance: once
j_gene: TRBJ2-7

CDR3nt: TGTGCCAGCTCACTATCCGGGGTTACTGGGGCCAACGTCCTGACTTTC
CDR3aa: CASSLSGVTGANVLTF
d_gene: NA
v_gene: TRBV18
abundance: NA
j_gene: TRBJ2-6

CDR3nt: TGTGCCAGCAGCTTAGGAGGGGGGTCGTACCAAGAGACCCAGTACTTC
CDR3aa: CASSLGGGSYQETQYF
d_gene: NA
v_gene: TRBV7-3
abundance: NA
j_gene: TRBJ2-5

CDR3nt: TGTGCCAGCTCACTCCAGGGTGACAATGAGCAGTTCTTC
CDR3aa: CASSLQGDNEQFF
d_gene: NA
v_gene: TRBV18
abundance: few
j_gene: TRBJ2-1

CDR3nt: TGTGCCAGCAGCTTAGGCTGGCAGTCCTCTGGAAACACCATATATTTT
CDR3aa: CASSLGWQSSGNTIYF
d_gene: NA
v_gene: TRBV13
abundance: NA
j_gene: TRBJ1-3

CDR3nt: TGTGCCAGCAGCAGAGCGGGGACTAGCGGGGGCCACGAGCAGTACTTC
CDR3aa: CASSRAGTSGGHEQYF
d_gene: TRBD2
v_gene: TRBV7-9
abundance: NA
j_gene: TRBJ2-7

CDR3nt: TGTGCCAGCAGCCCTTGGGCGGGGGGGCGGGATACGCAGTATTTT
CDR3aa: CASSPWAGGRDTQYF
d_gene: TRBD2
v_gene: TRBV9
abundance: NA
j_gene: TRBJ2-3

CDR3nt: TGTGCCAGCAGCTTATCCCTCGGGACTAGCGGGGGGAGTAGGGATACGCAGTATTTT
CDR3aa: CASSLSLGTSGGSRDTQYF
d_gene: TRBD2
v_gene: TRBV11-2
abundance: NA
j_gene: TRBJ2-3

CDR3nt: TGTGCCAGCAGCCCCGGGATCAATGAGCAGTTCTTC
CDR3aa: CASSPGINEQFF
d_gene: NA
v_gene: TRBV7-9
abundance: NA
j_gene: TRBJ2-1

CDR3nt: TGTGCCAGCAGTCCAGACAGGGGCCGACCGGAGCAGTACTTC
CDR3aa: CASSPDRGRPEQYF
d_gene: TRBD1
v_gene: TRBV2
abundance: once
j_gene: TRBJ2-7

CDR3nt: TGTGCCACCAGCGGTACTGGGACAGGGGCGCAGGAGCAGTACTTC
CDR3aa: CATSGTGTGAQEQYF
d_gene: TRBD1
v_gene: TRBV15
abundance: NA
j_gene: TRBJ2-7

CDR3nt: TGTGCCAGCAGGCCCCGGACAACTTCAACTTATAATTCACCCCTCCACTTT
CDR3aa: CASRPRTTSTYNSPLHF
d_gene: NA
v_gene: TRBV27
abundance: few
j_gene: TRBJ1-6

CDR3nt: TGTGCCAGCAGTTTATTGCGGCAGGGCCATGGCTACACCTTC
CDR3aa: CASSLLRQGHGYTF
d_gene: NA
v_gene: TRBV28
abundance: few
j_gene: TRBJ1-2

CDR3nt: TGTGCCAGCAGCCAGTCAGGACAGGGGTTCCACGAGCAGTACTTC
CDR3aa: CASSQSGQGFHEQYF
d_gene: TRBD1
v_gene: TRBV6-1
abundance: NA
j_gene: TRBJ2-7

CDR3nt: TGCGCCAGCAGTCCGGCTGGGAGTACCTACGAGCAGTACTTC
CDR3aa: CASSPAGSTYEQYF
d_gene: NA
v_gene: TRBV10-2
abundance: NA
j_gene: TRBJ2-7

CDR3nt: TGTGCCAGAACCGCTCAGGGGGCTCCTAATTCACCCCTCCACTTT
CDR3aa: CARTAQGAPNSPLHF
d_gene: TRBD1
v_gene: TRBV2
abundance: NA
j_gene: TRBJ1-6

CDR3nt: TGTGCCAGTAGTTCCTGGACTGCGAAAACCTACAATGAGCAGTTCTTC
CDR3aa: CASSSWTAKTYNEQFF
d_gene: NA
v_gene: TRBV19
abundance: NA
j_gene: TRBJ2-1

CDR3nt: TGCGCCAGCAGCCGCAAAAGGGTACCCGGTGCCCTAAACACTGAAGCTTTCTTT
CDR3aa: CASSRKRVPGALNTEAFF
d_gene: NA
v_gene: TRBV4-3
abundance: NA
j_gene: TRBJ1-1

CDR3nt: TGTGCCATCAGTGAACGGGACAGGGATACTGAAGCTTTCTTT
CDR3aa: CAISERDRDTEAFF
d_gene: TRBD1
v_gene: TRBV10-3
abundance: NA
j_gene: TRBJ1-1

CDR3nt: TGTGCCAGCAGCTTACAATCCGGGGATGTGGACGAACTGTTTTTT
CDR3aa: CASSLQSGDVDELFF
d_gene: NA
v_gene: TRBV7-2
abundance: NA
j_gene: TRBJ1-4

CDR3nt: TGCGCCAGCAGTTTGCACAACTTGAACACCGGGGAGCTGTTTTTT
CDR3aa: CASSLHNLNTGELFF
d_gene: NA
v_gene: TRBV5-1
abundance: NA
j_gene: TRBJ2-2

CDR3nt: TGTGCCAGCAGTAGACCGACAGGGTTGGGCGAAAAACTGTTTTTT
CDR3aa: CASSRPTGLGEKLFF
d_gene: TRBD1
v_gene: TRBV6-1
abundance: NA
j_gene: TRBJ1-4

CDR3nt: TGTGCCAGCAGTTCCAGAGGAACCGGGGAGCTGTTTTTT
CDR3aa: CASSSRGTGELFF
d_gene: NA
v_gene: TRBV6-4
abundance: NA
j_gene: TRBJ2-2

CDR3nt: TGTGCCAGCAGCTTCCGGACCGTTTTCAATGAGCAGTTCTTC
CDR3aa: CASSFRTVFNEQFF
d_gene: NA
v_gene: TRBV5-8
abundance: NA
j_gene: TRBJ2-1

CDR3nt: TGTGCCAGCAGCGAAGCAGAGACCCAGTACTTC
CDR3aa: CASSEAETQYF
d_gene: NA
v_gene: TRBV7-9
abundance: NA
j_gene: TRBJ2-5

CDR3nt: TGTGCCAGCAGTCCCCGGGACTTGGCTGGCTACACCTTC
CDR3aa: CASSPRDLAGYTF
d_gene: NA
v_gene: TRBV28
abundance: NA
j_gene: TRBJ1-2

CDR3nt: TGCAAGCAGGGGGGTCAGCCCCAGCATTTT
CDR3aa: CKQGGQPQHF
d_gene: TRBD1
v_gene: TRBV20-1
abundance: NA
j_gene: TRBJ1-5

CDR3nt: TGTGCCAGCAGCTTAGATGTGGTCGGGGAGCAGTTCTTC
CDR3aa: CASSLDVVGEQFF
d_gene: NA
v_gene: TRBV7-2
abundance: NA
j_gene: TRBJ2-1

CDR3nt: TGCAGCGTCGCCTACGCTTGGGGGAACACTGAAGCTTTCTTT
CDR3aa: CSVAYAWGNTEAFF
d_gene: NA
v_gene: TRBV29-1
abundance: once
j_gene: TRBJ1-1

CDR3nt: TGTGCCAGCAGCTTGACAGGGCGGCTCTCTGGAAACACCATATATTTT
CDR3aa: CASSLTGRLSGNTIYF
d_gene: TRBD1
v_gene: TRBV7-9
abundance: few
j_gene: TRBJ1-3

CDR3nt: TGTGCCAGCAGCTTAGGGGTAGCGGGGCCTAGCACAGATACGCAGTATTTT
CDR3aa: CASSLGVAGPSTDTQYF
d_gene: TRBD2
v_gene: TRBV7-9
abundance: NA
j_gene: TRBJ2-3

CDR3nt: TGCGCCAGCAGCTTTACAAGGAGCTTAGAGACCCAGTACTTC
CDR3aa: CASSFTRSLETQYF
d_gene: NA
v_gene: TRBV5-1
abundance: NA
j_gene: TRBJ2-5

CDR3nt: TGTGCCAGCAGCTTACGCCCACTAGCGACTAATGAGCAGTTCTTC
CDR3aa: CASSLRPLATNEQFF
d_gene: TRBD2
v_gene: TRBV7-6
abundance: NA
j_gene: TRBJ2-1

CDR3nt: TGTGCCAGCAGGACAGTAGCAGAGAAAAATTCACCCCTCCACTTT
CDR3aa: CASRTVAEKNSPLHF
d_gene: NA
v_gene: TRBV27
abundance: NA
j_gene: TRBJ1-6